The next 22 T cell receptor beta chains were all read from a single sample in a study of cytomegalovirus exposure and HLA in healthy donors. With 60 Vbeta and 13 Jbeta primers, the PCR was carried out. Data came from immunoSEQ multiplex PCR; TCRdb stores just in-frame clones and leaves some out. This table holds fewer than 120,000 clones, around 85% found once. The source material was PBMCs. These receptors were collected from a man between 25 and 39 years old in good health and CMV-seropositive.

The table lists this clone with a count of one. This chain joins TRBV19 and TRBJ2-5; weak D call: TRBD1 (6 bases). Germline V gene lookup returns CDR1 LNHDA and CDR2 SQIVND (reference sequence). Trimming stripped 6 bases from V and 5 bases from J, with 13 bases between. The CDR3 length is 13 residues. For the CDR3, the DNA is TGTGCCAGTAGCAGACAGGAAAGGGAGACCCAGTACTTC. Its translation is CASSRQERETQYF.

The chain is built from TRBV11-2 and TRBJ2-1, with 15 nucleotides matching TRBD2. The CDR3 length is 17 residues. V was clipped by 4 bases and J by 6 bases; unmatched bases: 7. Per the germline V gene, CDR1 is SGHAT and CDR2 is FQNNGV. The chain's CDR3 is CASSSQPGLAGGNEQFF. CDR3 coding DNA: TGTGCCAGCAGCTCCCAACCGGGACTAGCGGGGGGCAATGAGCAGTTCTTC.

The V call is TRBV14, the J call TRBJ2-3, with D possibly TRBD1 on 5 matching bases. There are 15 residues in the CDR3. Germline CDR1 and CDR2: SGHDN and FVKESK. Trimming took off 1 base at V and 6 bases at J, with 14 bases between the two ends. In DNA, the CDR3 is TGTGCCAGCAGCCAAGGGATTGACAGTAGGGATACGCAGTATTTT. This translates into CASSQGIDSRDTQYF.

The chain employs TRBV19 and TRBJ2-1, with D uncertain. The CDR3 is 17 residues long. Germline V gene lookup returns CDR1 LNHDA and CDR2 SQIVND (reference sequence). The germline V and J ends were trimmed by 4 bases and 0 bases, with 16 bases remaining between them. This chain's CDR3 is CASSRPPWQSSYNEQFF. Written as DNA, the CDR3 is TGTGCCAGTAGTAGGCCCCCATGGCAAAGCTCCTACAATGAGCAGTTCTTC.

The gene calls are TRBV5-1 and TRBJ2-2, with 10 nucleotides matching TRBD1. V lost 4 bases, J lost 4 bases, and 4 bases stayed unmatched. The CDR3 extends over 15 amino acids. Germline CDR1 and CDR2: SGHRS and YFSETQ. In DNA form, the CDR3 reads TGCGCCAGCAGCCCGGGACAGGGGATCACCGGGGAGCTGTTTTTT. This sequence encodes CASSPGQGITGELFF.

This clone was found a few times. The chain links TRBV4-1 to TRBJ1-2; D not certain. V lost 0 bases and J 4 bases, leaving 6 bases between the germline ends. Germline V gene lookup returns CDR1 MGHRA and CDR2 YSYEKL. CDR3 length equals 13 residues. This chain's CDR3 is CASSQEQFYGYTF. The CDR3 coding sequence is TGCGCCAGCAGCCAAGAACAGTTCTATGGCTACACCTTC.

V and J are TRBV7-2 and TRBJ2-3; weak D call: TRBD1 (6 bases). Germline-derived CDR1 and CDR2 are SGHTA and FQGNSA. V was trimmed by 1 base and J by 3 bases, leaving 14 bases between them. The CDR3 contains 16 residues. The CDR3 nucleotides read TGTGCCAGCAGCTTAGGGCTAGCTGGACAGACAGATACGCAGTATTTT. It codes for CASSLGLAGQTDTQYF.

This clone was observed a handful of times. This chain connects TRBV21-1 to TRBJ2-7; the table's D call of TRBD2 was not tested on the DNA. TRBV21-1 is marked as a pseudogene. CDR3 length equals 11 residues. The CDR3 spells CASSKRDEQYF. The CDR3 DNA follows: TGTGCCAGCAGCAAACGCGACGAGCAGTACTTC.

The chain couples TRBV30 to TRBJ1-2, with D uncertain. Germline CDR1 is GTSNPN and CDR2 is SVGIG (reference sequence). With 3 bases removed from V and 8 bases from J, the gap between germline ends came to 19 bases. This CDR3 region has 14 residues. The DNA for the CDR3 is TGTGCCTGGAGCCATCCCCCCACAGATGGGGGCTACACCTTC. Translated, it gives CAWSHPPTDGGYTF. Together with reference TRBV30 and TRBJ1-2, the CDR3 gives the full variable domain: SQTIHQWPATLVQPVGSPLSLECTVEGTSNPNLYWYRQAAGRGLQLLFYSVGIGQISSEVPQNLSASRPQDRQFILSSKKLLLSDSGFYLCAWSHPPTDGGYTFGSGTRLTVV.

The V gene is TRBV4-3, the J gene TRBJ2-7, with 7 positions matching TRBD2. Germline lookup yields CDR1 LGHNA and CDR2 YSLEER. The CDR3 is made up of 16 amino acids. V shed 1 base and J 2 bases; nucleotides not matched to a gene: 8. CDR3 sequence (DNA): TGCGCCAGCAGCCAAGGCTCGGCGGGGGAGCCCTACGAGCAGTACTTC. The encoded protein is CASSQGSAGEPYEQYF.

The chain joins TRBV30 to TRBJ2-1; TRBD2 might be the D (6 bases). The CDR3 extends over 16 amino acids. Trimming pared 3 bases from V and 2 bases from J, leaving 17 bases between. CDR1 is GTSNPN, CDR2 SVGIG, per germline (reference sequence). In nucleotides, the CDR3 is TGTGCCTGGAGCCTCAGATTGGCGGGGCCCTACAATGAGCAGTTCTTC. Amino acids: CAWSLRLAGPYNEQFF.

The chain joins TRBV10-3 to TRBJ2-5, with 8 bases matching TRBD2. Germline assignment: CDR1 ENHRY and CDR2 SYGVKD. The CDR3 loop spans 14 amino acids. V lost 2 bases and J lost 7; bases outside the gene matches: 6. CDR3 in amino acids: CAISEGTRSGTQYF. DNA of the CDR3: TGTGCCATCAGTGAGGGGACTAGGTCTGGGACCCAGTACTTC.

V is TRBV19 and J is TRBJ1-3, with D possibly being TRBD1 (5 bases). This CDR3 has 16 residues. Germline CDR1 reads LNHDA; CDR2 reads SQIVND (reference sequence). Trimming cost V 3 bases and J 0 bases, with 12 bases left between them. This CDR3 reads CASSITGVSSGNTIYF. CDR3 DNA: TGTGCCAGTAGTATCACAGGCGTAAGCTCTGGAAACACCATATATTTT.

The gene calls are TRBV6-1 and TRBJ2-7; D remains unclear. V lost 6 bases to trimming and J lost 2 bases, with 14 bases between them. The CDR3 loop spans 14 amino acids. Germline V CDR1 and CDR2: MNHNS, SASEGT. The CDR3 sequence: CASSRPQAPYEQYF. DNA of the CDR3: TGTGCCAGCAGCCGGCCGCAGGCTCCCTACGAGCAGTACTTC.

The gene calls are TRBV2 and TRBJ2-7, with 7 bases aligning to TRBD1. Germline assignment: CDR1 SNHLY and CDR2 FYNNEI. The CDR3 length is 14 residues. Trimming cost V 7 bases and J 0 bases; bases outside gene matches: 6. The CDR3 here is CASMRGQSSYEQYF. The CDR3 region has the DNA TGTGCCAGCATGAGGGGACAGAGCTCCTACGAGCAGTACTTC.

V usage is TRBV10-3 and J usage is TRBJ1-6; D possibly corresponds to TRBD1 (5 bases). Trimming took off 0 bases at V and 10 bases at J, with 10 bases between the two ends. This CDR3 comprises 14 residues. CDR1 and CDR2 from the germline V gene are ENHRY and SYGVKD. Here the CDR3 reads CAISESLGGSPLHF. CDR3 bases: TGTGCCATCAGTGAGTCGCTTGGGGGGTCACCCCTCCACTTT.

This clone was seen only a few times. The J gene is TRBJ1-1, the V gene TRBV5-4; TRBD1 aligns across 8 bases. V lost 3 bases and J lost 1; bases outside the gene matches: 8. The V gene's germline CDR1 is SGHNT and CDR2 YYREEE (reference sequence). CDR3 length: 16 amino acids. DNA of the CDR3: TGTGCCAGCAGCTCCGACAGGGGTTTGGGGAACACTGAAGCTTTCTTT. Encoded protein: CASSSDRGLGNTEAFF.

The chain joins TRBV7-9 to TRBJ2-2; 9 nucleotides align to TRBD1. The CDR3 has 14 residues. The germline gives CDR1 SEHNR, CDR2 FQNEAQ (reference sequence). J gave up 5 bases and V 6 bases, and 4 bases lay outside the gene matches. CDR3 region: CASRGTGITGELFF. The CDR3 DNA reads TGTGCCAGCAGGGGGACAGGGATTACCGGGGAGCTGTTTTTT.

V gene TRBV5-6 combines with J gene TRBJ2-3; 10 bases fit TRBD2. With 1 base clipped from V and 1 base from J, the junction kept 9 bases outside the gene matches. Germline loops: CDR1 SGHDT, CDR2 YYEEEE. The CDR3 runs to 18 residues. The CDR3 bases are TGTGCCAGCAGCTTGACAGCGGGGGGGCTATGGGGCACAGATACGCAGTATTTT. This encodes CASSLTAGGLWGTDTQYF.

The chain carries TRBV19 and TRBJ2-5; possibly TRBD2 for D (5 bases). CDR3 length: 13 residues. V was clipped by 3 bases and J by 4 bases, with 9 bases between them. CDR1 and CDR2 from the germline V gene are LNHDA and SQIVND (reference sequence). CDR3 in amino acids: CASSIQRAETQYF. The DNA for the CDR3 is TGTGCCAGTAGTATCCAGAGGGCAGAGACCCAGTACTTC.

The gene calls are TRBV19 and TRBJ1-2; a possible D gene is TRBD1 (6 bases). Germline CDR1 reads LNHDA; CDR2 reads SQIVND (reference sequence). The CDR3 sequence is 13 residues long. The V gene lost 5 bases and the J gene lost 5 bases, with 12 bases spanning the gap. The CDR3 nucleotides are TGTGCCAGTAGTCCAGGACAGTCTTATGGCTACACCTTC. Translation gives CASSPGQSYGYTF.

This clone was seen only a few times. The rearrangement links TRBV9 to TRBJ1-2; TRBD1 might be the D (6 bases). In germline, CDR1 is SGDLS, CDR2 YYNGEE. V lost 0 bases and J lost 3, with 12 bases in between. The CDR3 is 15 amino acids. CDR3 DNA sequence: TGTGCCAGCAGCGTAGGGGAACAGGGTTACTATGGCTACACCTTC. Translated, it gives CASSVGEQGYYGYTF.